Following are 4 T cell receptor beta chains from one sample sequenced in a study of shared clonotypes between healthy human individuals. Sequencing used immunoSEQ multiplex PCR; TCRdb keeps in-frame clones, though not all of them. The data contain more than 1.2 million clones, around 98.5% of them singletons. Sequencing was carried out using naive CD4+ T cells sorted from blood. The subset was: CD45RA+ positively selected. Receptors originate from a young man in good health.

The chain employs TRBV6-1 and TRBJ2-3; no firm D call. The V end lost 4 bases, the J end lost 9 bases, and 11 bases lay between the germline ends. The CDR3 covers 12 residues. Per germline, CDR1 MNHNS and CDR2 SASEGT. The CDR3 DNA is TGTGCCAGCAGTGTTAAGGGCCCCACGCAGTATTTT. Translating it yields CASSVKGPTQYF.

The V and J genes are TRBV2 and TRBJ2-1, with 7 bases that match TRBD2. The germline V gene has CDR1 SNHLY and CDR2 FYNNEI. After removal of 3 bases from V and 4 bases from J, the junction contained 6 bases not matched to a gene. The CDR3 loop spans 15 amino acids. The CDR3 reads CASSDVAGVYNEQFF. CDR3 DNA sequence: TGTGCCAGCAGTGACGTAGCGGGCGTATACAATGAGCAGTTCTTC.

The table lists this clone with a few counts. In the same sample, other DNA sequences code for this CDR3. CDR3 bases: TGTGCCAGCAGTTCTTACAATGAGCAGTTCTTC. This sequence encodes CASSSYNEQFF. The rearrangement links TRBV28 to TRBJ2-1; no firm D call. This CDR3 region has 11 residues. The germline CDR1 and CDR2 sequences are MDHEN and SYDVKM. V was pared by 4 bases and J by 4 bases, with 2 bases between.

The genes are TRBV2 and TRBJ2-7; maybe TRBD2 (7 bases). The V end was cut by 6 bases, the J end by 5 bases, with 17 bases between. The V gene's germline CDR1 is SNHLY and CDR2 FYNNEI. This CDR3 is built from 14 residues. CDR3 residues: CASRREGDSDEQYF. The CDR3 coding sequence is TGTGCCAGCAGGAGGGAGGGGGACTCGGACGAGCAGTACTTC.